This is a list of T cell receptor beta chains from one sample in a study of cytomegalovirus exposure and HLA in healthy donors. The data were produced by immunoSEQ multiplex PCR, yet TCRdb's version contains in-frame clones alone and is incomplete. The profile shows roughly 100,000 clones, about 68% of them singletons. The specimen sequenced was PBMCs. The receptors derive from a man aged 30 to 45 in good health and CMV-seropositive. Each CDR3 is given without its conserved first and last residue.

j_call v_call cdr3_aa
TRBJ1-1 TRBV5-6 ASSPAGAGTEAF
TRBJ2-3 TRBV7-9 ASSPPVDTQY
TRBJ2-1 TRBV29-1 SDRLYNEQF
TRBJ2-1 TRBV7-6 ASSLGPAGDSYNEQF
TRBJ2-5 TRBV29-1 SVVYGSETQY
TRBJ2-1 TRBV15 ATEEGGSYNEQF
TRBJ2-3 TRBV6-6 ASMTDRGDTQY
TRBJ1-1 TRBV27 ASSSDSPAAF
TRBJ2-7 TRBV5-1 ASTRGAGENEQY
TRBJ1-1 TRBV19 AAGAVMAAF
TRBJ2-1 TRBV7-9 ASSALSDQSYNEQF
TRBJ2-7 TRBV6-5 ASQWGSSSYEQY
TRBJ2-5 TRBV7-2 ASQRASGEETQY
TRBJ2-5 TRBV5-5 ASSPQGGQETQY
TRBJ1-1 TRBV9 ASSVLGSMNTEAF
TRBJ1-3 TRBV5-4 ASSLGQNSGNTIY
TRBJ1-5 TRBV19 ASSIGSRGNQPQH
TRBJ2-7 TRBV5-6 ASSFGQPKSGSYEQY
TRBJ2-5 TRBV18 ASSPGQTIETQY